This section outlines one TCR beta chain sequence together with its context. Its matching antigen is unknown. This entry is derived from a study of CD8 T cells in ankylosing spondylitis. Study outcomes and limitations: Disease-linked clones displayed a CD8+ phenotype and appeared relatively rarely in peripheral blood. There was reportedly significant enrichment of clones that were disease-linked in matched ankylosing spondylitis synovial fluid.

Quantitative 5'-RACE with molecular barcodes produced the TCR beta libraries. TCRdb re-called the 5' RACE reads with MiXCR, one entry per CDR3 protein. The table records about 360,000 distinct CDR3 sequences, roughly 14% of them present only once. The V gene end was trimmed by 1 base and the J gene end by 12 bases; junction bases not matched to a gene: 9. This CDR3 region has 13 residues. The germline V gene encodes CDR1 ENHRY and CDR2 SYGVKD. The gene calls are TRBV10-3 and TRBJ2-7; 7 bases fit TRBD2. The TCR comes from a male donor with ankylosing spondylitis or in good health (not recorded which). Material for sequencing was blood, either unsorted or a sorted T cell fraction (not recorded which). DNA of the CDR3: TGTGCCATCAGTGAGTTCGCGGGAGCTGAACCGTACTTC. Translated: CAISEFAGAEPYF.